These T cell receptor beta chains were read from a single sample in a study of blood T cell repertoires in COVID-19. Profiled with immunoSEQ multiplex PCR; TCRdb holds only in-frame clones, not every one. The sample yields some 200,000 clones, around four fifths seen once. The sequencing input was peripheral blood. Receptors were obtained from a man in his sixties with COVID-19, enrolled during active disease. Both conserved end residues are part of each CDR3. Each record gives: J gene, V gene, clone size, D gene, CDR3 DNA, CDR3 protein. A D gene is named only where the DNA matches it firmly. Size is stated for part of the rows, as once, few or many counts, or as a class when the clone is expanded.

j_call: TRBJ1-1; v_call: TRBV28; clone_size: .; d_call: .; cdr3_nt: TGTGCCATACAGCTGCCGAACACTGAAGCTTTCTTT; cdr3_aa: CAIQLPNTEAFF
j_call: TRBJ1-6; v_call: TRBV27; clone_size: .; d_call: .; cdr3_nt: TGTGCCAGCAGTTTAGGCAGTCCGGGGAATTCACCCCTCCACTTT; cdr3_aa: CASSLGSPGNSPLHF
j_call: TRBJ1-2; v_call: TRBV5-6; clone_size: few; d_call: TRBD1; cdr3_nt: TGTGCCAGCAGCTTCCGGGACAGGGGCTCAGGTAGTGGCTACACCTTC; cdr3_aa: CASSFRDRGSGSGYTF
j_call: TRBJ2-1; v_call: TRBV6-5; clone_size: once; d_call: TRBD2; cdr3_nt: TGTGCCAGCAGTTCACTAGCGGGAAGGTCCTACAATGAGCAGTTCTTC; cdr3_aa: CASSSLAGRSYNEQFF
j_call: TRBJ1-1; v_call: TRBV30; clone_size: .; d_call: .; cdr3_nt: TGTGCCTGGAGTGTAGGTGGGCCTAACACTGAAGCTTTCTTT; cdr3_aa: CAWSVGGPNTEAFF
j_call: TRBJ1-2; v_call: TRBV29-1; clone_size: .; d_call: .; cdr3_nt: TGCAGCGTTGGAGGAGGACAGTCCTATGGCTACACCTTC; cdr3_aa: CSVGGGQSYGYTF
j_call: TRBJ1-5; v_call: TRBV7-2; clone_size: .; d_call: TRBD1; cdr3_nt: TGTGCCAGCAGCTTAGATCAGGGGGCGAGGCAGCCCCAGCATTTT; cdr3_aa: CASSLDQGARQPQHF
j_call: TRBJ1-5; v_call: TRBV28; clone_size: .; d_call: TRBD1; cdr3_nt: TGTGCCAGCAGTTTTTCGGGACAGGCTAAACTAAGCAATCAGCCCCAGCATTTT; cdr3_aa: CASSFSGQAKLSNQPQHF
j_call: TRBJ2-7; v_call: TRBV7-9; clone_size: .; d_call: .; cdr3_nt: TGTGCCAGCAGCTTCTTTCCCTCCTACGAGCAGTACTTC; cdr3_aa: CASSFFPSYEQYF
j_call: TRBJ2-7; v_call: TRBV4-1; clone_size: .; d_call: .; cdr3_nt: TGCGCCAGCAGCCAAGAATCCCAATCCTACGAGCAGTACTTC; cdr3_aa: CASSQESQSYEQYF
j_call: TRBJ1-2; v_call: TRBV6-2/TRBV6-3; clone_size: .; d_call: .; cdr3_nt: TGTGCCAGCAGTTATTCGTCAGGGCCGCCAGCTGGCTACACCTTC; cdr3_aa: CASSYSSGPPAGYTF
j_call: TRBJ2-3; v_call: TRBV5-1; clone_size: .; d_call: TRBD1; cdr3_nt: TGCGCCAGCCGCGACCAGGGGGCCGGAGGAGATACGCAGTATTTT; cdr3_aa: CASRDQGAGGDTQYF